This TCR beta chain is drawn from a study of shared clonotypes between healthy human individuals. V was clipped by 5 bases and J by 6 bases; unmatched bases: 4. CDR3 length: 15 amino acids. The germline gives CDR1 SGDLS, CDR2 YYNGEE. Naive CD8 cells were CD45RO-negative, positively selected for CCR7, excluding terminally differentiated effector memory CD45RA+ cells. The donor population consisted of healthy HIV-negative adults with no recent acute infections or vaccinations. Overall study findings and caveats: Shared clonotypes across all four donors exceeded non-shared ones in generation probability. The naive CD4 repertoires of several donors were compared, and roughly 5% of clonotypes were shared. Sampling covered blood only; tissue repertoires likely differ.

For this clone: Antigen specificity is unknown.

The data were produced by immunoSEQ multiplex PCR, yet TCRdb's version contains in-frame clones alone and is incomplete. The sample holds about 2,100,000 clones, approximately 94% seen once. This clonotype was sampled from a man younger than 30 in good health. Some clones in this sample may be carry-over from other donors' samples. The sequenced material came from naive CD8+ T cells from PBMCs. The J gene is TRBJ2-1, the V gene TRBV9; 14 nucleotides line up with TRBD2. The CDR3 reads CASRRGLAGGNEQFF. DNA for the CDR3: TGTGCCAGCAGACGAGGACTAGCGGGAGGCAATGAGCAGTTCTTC.